The 8 T cell receptor beta chains below come from one sample, sequenced in a study of blood T cell repertoires in COVID-19. Assay used: immunoSEQ multiplex PCR; TCRdb lists only in-frame clones, some missing. Of 400,000 or so clones in the sample, around 91% were seen once. What was sequenced was peripheral blood. Receptor source: a woman in her thirties or forties with COVID-19, enrolled during active disease.

The chain links TRBV19 to TRBJ1-1; 7 nucleotides match TRBD1. J lost 4 bases, V lost 9 bases, and 8 bases had no gene match. Germline loops: CDR1 LNHDA, CDR2 SQIVND (reference sequence). This CDR3 contains 13 residues. The CDR3, as DNA: TGTGCCAGCTCCCAGGGGGGAGGCACTGAAGCTTTCTTT. Translated: CASSQGGGTEAFF.

V usage is TRBV6-2 or TRBV6-3 and J usage is TRBJ2-1; 8 bases line up with TRBD1. V lost 4 bases and J lost 6; bases outside the gene matches: 8. Germline assignment: CDR1 MNHEY and CDR2 SVGEGT. The CDR3 extends over 15 amino acids. The CDR3 here is CASSLRSTGGNEQFF. The CDR3 coding sequence is TGTGCCAGCAGTTTAAGATCAACAGGGGGCAATGAGCAGTTCTTC.

This clone appeared a few times. The V call is TRBV27, the J call TRBJ1-2; D perhaps matches TRBD1 (5 bases). The CDR3 covers 16 residues. Per the germline V gene, CDR1 is MNHEY and CDR2 is SMNVEV (reference sequence). Trimming removed 2 bases at V and 6 bases at J, with 19 bases between. This chain's CDR3 is CASSLNFRARLDGYTF. The CDR3 DNA sequence: TGTGCCAGCAGTTTAAATTTCAGGGCCCGACTCGATGGCTACACCTTC.

The chain employs TRBV3-1 (or the pseudogene TRBV3-2) and TRBJ1-5; 9 bases align to TRBD1. This CDR3 spans 15 amino acids. The V segment lost 3 bases and the J segment 7 bases; nucleotides outside the gene matches: 7. Germline V gives CDR1 LGHDT, CDR2 YNNKEL (reference sequence). CDR3 protein: CASSQGQGKGQPQHF. The CDR3, as DNA: TGTGCCAGCAGCCAGGGACAGGGTAAAGGGCAGCCCCAGCATTTT.

The rearrangement joins TRBV5-4 to TRBJ1-2; 8 nucleotides agree with TRBD1. This CDR3 has 14 amino acids. J gave up 6 bases and V 4 bases, and 8 bases lay outside the gene matches. The germline V gene encodes CDR1 SGHNT and CDR2 YYREEE (reference sequence). Written as DNA, the CDR3 is TGTGCCAGCAGCCGGGCGCAGGGGGCGCATGGCTACACCTTC. Its translation: CASSRAQGAHGYTF.

The chain carries TRBV7-2 and TRBJ2-5, with 9 bases that match TRBD1. With V trimmed by 5 bases and J by 6 bases, 10 bases remained unmatched. The germline gives CDR1 SGHTA, CDR2 FQGNSA. This CDR3 comprises 15 residues. For the CDR3, the DNA is TGTGCCAGCAGCAATTCGCCGGGACAGGGAAAGACCCAGTACTTC. Translated, it gives CASSNSPGQGKTQYF. The full variable domain, its missing parts supplied by reference TRBV7-2 and TRBJ2-5, is GAGVSQSPSNKVTEKGKDVELRCDPISGHTALYWYRQSLGQGLEFLIYFQGNSAPDKSGLPSDRFSAERTGGSVSTLTIQRTQQEDSAVYLCASSNSPGQGKTQYFGPGTRLLVL.

The genes are TRBV6-1 and TRBJ2-2; D remains ambiguous. Germline CDR1 MNHNS, CDR2 SASEGT. V lost 2 bases and J 8 bases, leaving 6 bases between the germline ends. The CDR3 extends over 12 amino acids. The CDR3 is CASSERRGELFF. CDR3 DNA sequence: TGTGCCAGCAGTGAAAGGAGAGGGGAGCTGTTTTTT.

The chain has TRBV7-8 and TRBJ1-4; TRBD1 might be the D (5 bases). Trimming took 5 bases from V and 7 from J, leaving 8 bases between them. In germline, CDR1 is SGHVS, CDR2 FQNEAQ. CDR3 size: 12 residues. In DNA form, the CDR3 reads TGTGCCAGCAGCCCGGGACTTGAAAAACTGTTTTTT. Residues: CASSPGLEKLFF. The full variable domain, rest sourced from reference TRBV7-8 and TRBJ1-4, is GAGVSQSPRYKVAKRGQDVALRCDPISGHVSLFWYQQALGQGPEFLTYFQNEAQLDKSGLPSDRFFAERPEGSVSTLKIQRTQQEDSAVYLCASSPGLEKLFFGSGTQLSVL.